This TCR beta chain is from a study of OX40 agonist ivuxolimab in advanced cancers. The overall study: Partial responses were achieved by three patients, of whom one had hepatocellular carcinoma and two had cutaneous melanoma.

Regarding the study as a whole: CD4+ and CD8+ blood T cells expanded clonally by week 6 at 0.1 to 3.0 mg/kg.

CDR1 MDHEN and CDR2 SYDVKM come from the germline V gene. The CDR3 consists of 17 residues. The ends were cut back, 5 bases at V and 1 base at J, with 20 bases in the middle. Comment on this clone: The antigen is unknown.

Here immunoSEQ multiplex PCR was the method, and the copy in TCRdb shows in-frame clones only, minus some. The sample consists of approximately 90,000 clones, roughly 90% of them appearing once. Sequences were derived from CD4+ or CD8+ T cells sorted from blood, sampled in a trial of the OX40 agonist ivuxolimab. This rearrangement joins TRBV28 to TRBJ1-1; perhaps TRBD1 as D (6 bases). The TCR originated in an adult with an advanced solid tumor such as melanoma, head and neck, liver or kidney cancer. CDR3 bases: TGTGCCAGCAGTGCCCCGGACCCGGGACAAGAGAACACTGAAGCTTTCTTT. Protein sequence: CASSAPDPGQENTEAFF.